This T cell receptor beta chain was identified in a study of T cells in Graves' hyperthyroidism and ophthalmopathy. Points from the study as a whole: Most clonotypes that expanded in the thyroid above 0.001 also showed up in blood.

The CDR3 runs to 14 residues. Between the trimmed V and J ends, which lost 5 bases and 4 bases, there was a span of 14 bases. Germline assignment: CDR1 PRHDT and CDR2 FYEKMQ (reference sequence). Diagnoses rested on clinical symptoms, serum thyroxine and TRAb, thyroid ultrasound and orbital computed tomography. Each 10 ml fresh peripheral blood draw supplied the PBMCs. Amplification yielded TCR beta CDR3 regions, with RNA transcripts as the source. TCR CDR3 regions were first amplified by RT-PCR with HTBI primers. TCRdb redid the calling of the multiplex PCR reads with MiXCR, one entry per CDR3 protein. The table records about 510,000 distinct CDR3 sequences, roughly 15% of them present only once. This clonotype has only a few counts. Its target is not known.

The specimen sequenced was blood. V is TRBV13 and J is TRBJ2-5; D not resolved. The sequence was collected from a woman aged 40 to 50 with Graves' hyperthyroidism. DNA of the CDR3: TGTGCCAGCAGCGTCCGGGTGCCGGGAGAGACCCAGTACTTC. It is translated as CASSVRVPGETQYF.